Given below is one T cell receptor (beta chain) in context. The CDR3 has 14 residues. Trimming stripped 4 bases from V and 1 base from J, with 11 bases between. Germline loops: CDR1 SGHRS, CDR2 YFSETQ. The sample comes from a study of blood T cells in healthy people across ages. Donors ranged from 6 to 90 years old and were healthy Caucasians in Russia. Using a J-beta primer mix together with a sample-barcoded 5' primer, a second PCR was run for about 6 to 11 cycles. A single record per CDR3 protein comes from TCRdb applying MiXCR to the 5' RACE reads. The sample lists about 570,000 distinct CDR3 sequences, approximately 26% seen once, with approximately 3.5% in the top ten. This sample also appeared in a second study, on T cells of mothers and their children. That work adds: Donation came from three healthy Caucasian mothers together with their six children. Mothers gave over 8.5 million TCR beta CDR3 reads each, and children around 3 million each. No clones detected were persistent microchimeric T cell clones.

The sequencing input was blood. The TCR comes from a boy younger than 10 in good health. The V call is TRBV5-1, the J call TRBJ1-1; D is perhaps TRBD1 (6 bases). The CDR3 nucleotides are TGCGCCAGCAGCGACAGGAGGGGGAACACTGAAGCTTTCTTT. Protein product: CASSDRRGNTEAFF.